A single sample is the source of the 30 T cell receptor beta chains below, sequenced in a study of blood T cells in healthy people across ages. Combining a sample-barcoded 5' primer with a J-beta primer mix, a second PCR ran for roughly 7 to 12 cycles. TCRdb recomputed calls from the 5' RACE reads with MiXCR, one row per CDR3 protein. The repertoire consists of 600,000 to 1,000,000 distinct CDR3 sequences, with roughly 60% occurring once and the leading ten covering about 20%. Material for sequencing was blood. Receptors were obtained from a man aged 25-45 years in good health.

The V and J genes are TRBV5-1 and TRBJ2-7; D is perhaps TRBD2 (5 bases). The V end was cut by 3 bases, the J end by 2 bases, with 15 bases between. The germline CDR1 and CDR2 sequences are SGHRS and YFSETQ. The CDR3 covers 15 residues. The CDR3 region is CASSSGLRNPYEQYF. The CDR3 DNA is TGCGCCAGCAGCTCAGGACTGCGTAATCCCTACGAGCAGTACTTC.

J is TRBJ1-2 and V is TRBV9, with no clear D. V was shortened by 0 bases and J by 2 bases, with 8 bases between the two germline ends. CDR3 length: 14 residues. Germline V gives CDR1 SGDLS, CDR2 YYNGEE. CDR3 in amino acids: CASSVGPSNYGYTF. CDR3 nucleotides: TGTGCCAGCAGCGTAGGCCCCAGCAACTATGGCTACACCTTC.

The CDR3 coding sequence is TGTGCCAGCAGCCAAGGGGGGACAGGGATCTATAATTCACCCCTCCACTTT. It specifies CASSQGGTGIYNSPLHF. The V and J genes are TRBV3-1 and TRBJ1-6, with 9 positions matching TRBD1. The ends lost 1 base at V and 3 bases at J; junction bases unmatched: 4. This CDR3 region has 17 residues. Germline V gives CDR1 LGHDT, CDR2 YNNKEL (reference sequence).

This clonotype was seen a handful of times. V gene TRBV14 combines with J gene TRBJ2-3; no reliable D call. The CDR3 is 16 residues long. The germline V gene encodes CDR1 SGHDN and CDR2 FVKESK. The V and J ends lost 4 bases and 5 bases respectively, with 19 bases between them. The CDR3 loop is CASSPSSSEVGDTQYF. CDR3 nucleotides: TGTGCCAGCAGCCCCTCCTCCAGTGAGGTGGGAGATACGCAGTATTTT.

A few counts support this clonotype. This rearrangement joins TRBV27 to TRBJ2-7; 7 positions match TRBD1. J gave up 5 bases and V 4 bases, and 8 bases lay outside the gene matches. CDR3 length: 14 residues. CDR1 is MNHEY, CDR2 SMNVEV, per germline (reference sequence). CDR3 region: CASSYLGGEDEQYF. CDR3 nucleotide sequence: TGTGCCAGCAGTTATCTAGGGGGCGAAGACGAGCAGTACTTC.

The J gene is TRBJ1-5, the V gene TRBV27; maybe TRBD1 (6 bases). Germline CDR1 reads MNHEY; CDR2 reads SMNVEV (reference sequence). The CDR3 loop spans 16 amino acids. V shed 3 bases and J shed 0 bases, with 12 bases lying between them. CDR3 sequence reads: CASSFPGHPSNQPQHF. CDR3 nucleotides: TGTGCCAGCAGTTTCCCGGGACACCCTAGCAATCAGCCCCAGCATTTT.

J is TRBJ1-4 and V is TRBV21-1; TRBD1, the D gene given by the table, was not confirmed from the DNA. TRBV21-1 is a documented pseudogene. The CDR3 loop spans 14 amino acids. CDR3 sequence (DNA): TGTGCCAGCAGCAAAGTGGGGGGGGTTGAAAAACTGTTTTTT. Amino acid sequence: CASSKVGGVEKLFF.

The chain combines TRBV7-9 with TRBJ2-1; possible D gene TRBD1, 6 bases. The CDR3 sequence is 14 residues long. The V gene lost 5 bases and the J gene lost 8 bases, with 16 bases spanning the gap. CDR1 is SEHNR, CDR2 FQNEAQ, per germline (reference sequence). CDR3: CASSRTQGSDEQFF. Here the CDR3 DNA reads TGTGCCAGCAGCCGGACCCAGGGGTCCGATGAGCAGTTCTTC.

The chain couples TRBV7-2 to TRBJ2-7; D is possibly TRBD1 (5 bases). CDR3 length: 15 residues. Per the germline V gene, CDR1 is SGHTA and CDR2 is FQGNSA. V was shortened by 2 bases and J by 0 bases, with 11 bases between the two germline ends. This CDR3 reads CASSLNRISSYEQYF. The CDR3 DNA is TGTGCCAGCAGCTTAAACAGGATTAGCTCCTACGAGCAGTACTTC. The whole variable domain, remainder taken from reference TRBV7-2 and TRBJ2-7, is GAGVSQSPSNKVTEKGKDVELRCDPISGHTALYWYRQSLGQGLEFLIYFQGNSAPDKSGLPSDRFSAERTGGSVSTLTIQRTQQEDSAVYLCASSLNRISSYEQYFGPGTRLTVT.

The chain recombines TRBV27 with TRBJ2-5, with 7 positions matching TRBD1. The better agreement between TRBJ2-7 and the DNA end casts doubt on the J call. The V gene's germline CDR1 is MNHEY and CDR2 SMNVEV (reference sequence). This CDR3 contains 13 residues. The CDR3 DNA follows: TGTGCCACCAAACTGACAGGGAATCTCGAGCAGTACTTC. Encoded protein: CATKLTGNLEQYF.

This clonotype was observed a few times. The chain combines TRBV20-1 with TRBJ2-5; TRBD2 agrees at 8 bases. The V gene's germline CDR1 is DFQATT and CDR2 SNEGSKA (reference sequence). The CDR3 has 15 amino acids. With V trimmed by 3 bases and J by 5 bases, 11 bases remained unmatched. CDR3 loop: CSARGPSGSLETQYF. As DNA, the CDR3 is TGCAGTGCTAGGGGACCGAGCGGGAGCTTGGAGACCCAGTACTTC.

The rearrangement joins TRBV7-9 to TRBJ2-3, with TRBD2 identical over 10 bases. V trimming: 5 bases; J trimming: 0 bases; junction bases outside the gene matches: 17. This CDR3 has 20 amino acids. Germline V gene sequence: CDR1 SEHNR, CDR2 FQNEAQ (reference sequence). CDR3 nucleotide sequence: TGTGCCAGCAGCCCTTCGAGGAGGGCTAGCGGGAGCTATAGCACAGATACGCAGTATTTT. Its translation is CASSPSRRASGSYSTDTQYF.

V gene TRBV6-2 or TRBV6-3 combines with J gene TRBJ2-7, with D perhaps TRBD1 or TRBD2 (5 bases each). Germline-derived CDR1 and CDR2 are MNHEY and SVGEGT. CDR3 length: 15 residues. Trimming took off 4 bases at V and 3 bases at J, with 16 bases between the two ends. CDR3 in amino acids: CASSSQRGGCYEQYF. DNA for the CDR3: TGTGCCAGCAGTTCGCAGAGGGGCGGGTGCTACGAGCAGTACTTC.

The CDR3, as DNA: TGTGCCAGCAGCTCTGGGGCTAGAAGAAAGTTCTTC. Translation: CASSSGARRKFF. The rearrangement joins TRBV7-8 to TRBJ2-1, with D tentatively TRBD1 (5 bases). Trimming stripped 4 bases from V and 14 bases from J, with 15 bases between. The CDR3 runs to 12 residues. Germline values: CDR1 SGHVS, CDR2 FQNEAQ.

The J gene is TRBJ2-1, the V gene TRBV11-1, with 9 nucleotides matching TRBD2. The CDR3 runs 15 residues. V trimming: 1 base; J trimming: 10 bases; junction bases outside the gene matches: 8. Per the germline V gene, CDR1 is SGHAT and CDR2 is FQDESV (reference sequence). The DNA of the CDR3 is TGTGCCAGCAGCTTAGTCGGCGCGGGAGGGACCGAGCAGTTCTTC. Amino acid sequence: CASSLVGAGGTEQFF. Full variable domain (missing parts from reference TRBV11-1 and TRBJ2-1): EAEVAQSPRYKITEKSQAVAFWCDPISGHATLYWYRQILGQGPELLVQFQDESVVDDSQLPKDRFSAERLKGVDSTLKIQPAELGDSAMYLCASSLVGAGGTEQFFGPGTRLTVL.

This clonotype was detected once. In DNA form, the CDR3 reads TGTGCCAGCAGTTACTTTCTCAGGGGGGAGCAGTTCTTC. Amino acid sequence: CASSYFLRGEQFF. The chain links TRBV6-5 to TRBJ2-1, with TRBD1 identical over 7 bases. Germline CDR1 reads MNHEY; CDR2 reads SVGAGI. Germline trimming cut 1 base from V and 10 bases from J; bases unmatched to any gene: 4. The CDR3 sequence is 13 residues long.

This chain uses TRBV29-1 with TRBJ2-3; 12 bases fit TRBD2. Germline V CDR1 and CDR2: SQVTM, ANQGSEA. This CDR3 comprises 15 residues. V was clipped by 3 bases and J by 2 bases; unmatched bases: 3. CDR3 sequence reads: CSVETSGGFTDTQYF. Here the CDR3 DNA reads TGCAGCGTTGAGACTAGCGGGGGTTTCACAGATACGCAGTATTTT.

The chain couples TRBV7-2 to TRBJ2-7, with D unresolved. CDR1 is SGHTA, CDR2 FQGNSA, per germline. CDR3 length equals 14 residues. Trimming removed 1 base at V and 7 bases at J, with 14 bases between. The CDR3, as DNA: TGTGCCAGCAGCTTAGAGGGCTGGGATAATGAGCAGTACTTC. Protein: CASSLEGWDNEQYF.

This clonotype was seen more than once but under ten times. In DNA, the CDR3 is TGCAGTGCCCAATGGGACAGGGGGACAAGAATTCTCAATCAAGAGACCCAGTACTTC. It encodes CSAQWDRGTRILNQETQYF. The chain combines TRBV20-1 with TRBJ2-5; 11 nucleotides align to TRBD1. Losses at the gene ends were 6 bases for V and 2 bases for J; bases not matched to a gene: 20. Germline lookup yields CDR1 DFQATT and CDR2 SNEGSKA (reference sequence). This CDR3 spans 19 amino acids.

A remark on this clonotype: One junction end does not reproduce the germline sequence, and a read error may be involved. J is TRBJ2-5 and V is TRBV12-3 or TRBV12-4; 14 bases map to TRBD2. This CDR3 comprises 15 residues. The CDR3 is CASSRGLAGEETQNF. For the CDR3, the DNA is TGTGCCAGCAGTAGGGGACTAGCGGGGGAGGAGACCCAGAACTTC.

This rearrangement joins TRBV7-3 to TRBJ2-5; D unclear. Germline CDR1 is SGHTA and CDR2 is FQGTGA. The CDR3 runs to 13 residues. Trimming stripped 5 bases from V and 1 base from J, with 8 bases between. The CDR3 loop is CASSNDPQETQYF. The CDR3 nucleotides are TGTGCCAGCAGCAACGACCCCCAAGAGACCCAGTACTTC.

This chain uses TRBV21-1 with TRBJ2-5; the D call of TRBD1 is as the table states it, not checked on the DNA. TRBV21-1 is a pseudogene. The CDR3 covers 18 residues. CDR3 region: CASSQSPRDRVSQETQYF. In DNA, the CDR3 is TGTGCCAGCAGCCAAAGCCCCCGGGACAGGGTTTCCCAAGAGACCCAGTACTTC.

V gene TRBV3-1 combines with J gene TRBJ1-2; maybe TRBD1 (6 bases). The CDR3 sequence is 15 residues long. The germline V gene has CDR1 LGHDT and CDR2 YNNKEL (reference sequence). Trimming removed 5 bases from V and 2 bases from J, with 15 bases in between. CDR3: CASSGKRTANYGYTF. The CDR3 region has the DNA TGTGCCAGCAGCGGCAAGCGGACAGCCAACTATGGCTACACCTTC.

This chain connects TRBV4-1 to TRBJ2-1; TRBD1 matches at 8 bases. Germline CDR1 MGHRA, CDR2 YSYEKL. The CDR3 sequence is 17 residues long. V shed 3 bases and J 8 bases; nucleotides not matched to a gene: 15. CDR3 residues: CASSQEYDRGFGYEQFF. The CDR3, as DNA: TGCGCCAGCAGCCAGGAGTACGACAGGGGATTTGGTTATGAGCAGTTCTTC.

This sequence joins TRBV24-1 and TRBJ2-1; D gene unclear. The germline V gene encodes CDR1 KGHDR and CDR2 SFDVKD. Trimming took off 0 bases at V and 6 bases at J, with 5 bases between the two ends. The CDR3 is 13 residues long. CDR3 sequence: CATSDLQSNEQFF. The DNA for the CDR3 is TGTGCCACCAGTGATTTGCAGAGCAATGAGCAGTTCTTC.

The V call is TRBV5-6, the J call TRBJ1-2, with TRBD1 matching over 9 bases. V gave up 2 bases and J gave up 1 base; unmatched junction bases: 3. The germline gives CDR1 SGHDT, CDR2 YYEEEE. This CDR3 region has 15 residues. The CDR3 is CASSFGQGSNYGYTF. CDR3 coding DNA: TGTGCCAGCAGCTTTGGACAGGGGAGTAACTATGGCTACACCTTC.

This clonotype was seen a handful of times. The chain carries TRBV29-1 and TRBJ1-2, with D perhaps TRBD1 (5 bases). Trimming pared 6 bases from V and 0 bases from J, leaving 14 bases between. In germline, CDR1 is SQVTM, CDR2 ANQGSEA. The CDR3 covers 14 residues. The CDR3 here is CSVRDFGSNYGYTF. CDR3 DNA: TGCAGCGTCCGGGACTTTGGTTCTAACTATGGCTACACCTTC.

There are a few counts of this clonotype. V is TRBV18 and J is TRBJ2-1; no definite D call. V was cut by 0 bases and J by 8 bases, with 8 bases left in between. The CDR3 covers 13 residues. The germline V gene has CDR1 KGHSH and CDR2 LQKENI. CDR3 coding DNA: TGTGCCAGCTCACCACCGGGATTCGATGAGCAGTTCTTC. The encoded protein is CASSPPGFDEQFF. Combining the CDR3 with reference TRBV18 and TRBJ2-1 gives the whole variable domain NAGVMQNPRHLVRRRGQEARLRCSPMKGHSHVYWYRQLPEEGLKFMVYLQKENIIDESGMPKERFSAEFPKEGPSILRIQQVVRGDSAAYFCASSPPGFDEQFFGPGTRLTVL.

V and J are TRBV4-2 and TRBJ2-2, with TRBD2 matching 13 bases. V lost 0 bases to trimming and J lost 13 bases; unmatched junction nucleotides: 8. The CDR3 loop spans 16 amino acids. Germline V gene sequence: CDR1 LGHNA, CDR2 YNFKEQ. The CDR3 nucleotides are TGTGCCAGCAGCCAAGATCGAACTAGCGGGAGGGCGTCGCTGTTTTTT. Amino acid sequence: CASSQDRTSGRASLFF.

Only a few counts were recorded for this clonotype. V is TRBV7-8 and J is TRBJ1-1; D is perhaps TRBD1 (5 bases). This CDR3 comprises 16 residues. Germline values: CDR1 SGHVS, CDR2 FQNEAQ. With 3 bases removed from V and 2 bases from J, the gap between germline ends came to 16 bases. CDR3 DNA sequence: TGTGCCAGCAGCTTTGATTTGGGGGGAAGAAACACTGAAGCTTTCTTT. Protein: CASSFDLGGRNTEAFF.